This record covers a single TCR beta chain. In germline, CDR1 is MNHNS, CDR2 SASEGT. The CDR3 has 21 amino acids. V gave up 1 base and J gave up 8 bases; unmatched junction bases: 25. The record originates from a study of blood T cell repertoires in COVID-19. Study overall: Italy, Spain and the United States were the sources of the convalescent and acute COVID-19 samples. PBMCs, B-cell-depleted T cells, or T cells provided the cDNA or gDNA that made up the material.

Authors' processing steps: Amplification of reference gene primers was used by the study to estimate nucleated cell counts. The method was immunoSEQ multiplex PCR; TCRdb's version includes in-frame clones alone and lacks a portion of them. The DNA was the basis for D and trimming; V, J and clone size are from that table. The sample has some 150,000 clones, roughly 76% seen once. Specimen: peripheral blood. The receptor was isolated from a human donor with acute or convalescent COVID-19. The donor label of this sample is uncertain. The rearrangement links TRBV6-1 to TRBJ1-2; 10 bases agree with TRBD1. This CDR3 is CASSEVETGGYLVSLGGGYTF. In DNA, the CDR3 is TGTGCCAGCAGTGAAGTTGAGACAGGGGGCTATCTCGTATCCCTTGGAGGCGGCTACACCTTC.